Listed below are T cell receptor beta chains from one sample, sequenced in a study of early T cells in non-severe SARS-CoV-2 infection. TCRdb itself ran the 5' RACE reads through MiXCR, one entry per CDR3 protein. This table holds roughly 56,000 distinct CDR3 sequences, 8% to 10% found once. The sample consisted of whole blood. These receptors were collected from an adult who was a healthcare worker with PCR-confirmed SARS-CoV-2 infection or an uninfected control (not recorded which). The conserved cysteine and the conserved F or W are not part of the CDR3 here. The D gene is left open where the match is weak.

v_gene: TRBV7-8
j_gene: TRBJ1-1
d_gene: NA
CDR3aa: ASSFGGQPKAF

v_gene: TRBV4-1
j_gene: TRBJ1-1
d_gene: NA
CDR3aa: ASSQAGWTLDTEAF

v_gene: TRBV10-3
j_gene: TRBJ2-1
d_gene: NA
CDR3aa: AISEGRDEQF

v_gene: TRBV7-2
j_gene: TRBJ2-2
d_gene: TRBD1
CDR3aa: ASSLATGGTGELF

v_gene: TRBV5-1
j_gene: TRBJ1-1
d_gene: NA
CDR3aa: ASSLDRGARAF

v_gene: TRBV20-1
j_gene: TRBJ2-3
d_gene: TRBD2
CDR3aa: SATPSGGAAVTDTQY

v_gene: TRBV7-2
j_gene: TRBJ2-4
d_gene: NA
CDR3aa: ASSLPPGEQY

v_gene: TRBV29-1
j_gene: TRBJ2-1
d_gene: NA
CDR3aa: SVVKGKGSNEQF

v_gene: TRBV7-3
j_gene: TRBJ1-1
d_gene: TRBD1
CDR3aa: ASSRDRDTEAF

v_gene: TRBV2
j_gene: TRBJ2-3
d_gene: TRBD2
CDR3aa: ASSETTSGILGTQY

v_gene: TRBV2
j_gene: TRBJ1-5
d_gene: TRBD1
CDR3aa: ASSLDRTGGNQPQH

v_gene: TRBV20-1
j_gene: TRBJ1-2
d_gene: NA
CDR3aa: SARDIQTDGYT

v_gene: TRBV6-5
j_gene: TRBJ1-6
d_gene: NA
CDR3aa: ASSYGGTSPLH

v_gene: TRBV29-1
j_gene: TRBJ2-3
d_gene: NA
CDR3aa: SVTPGGRTDTQY

v_gene: TRBV10-3
j_gene: TRBJ2-5
d_gene: NA
CDR3aa: AISESRDLPFGETQY

v_gene: TRBV7-6
j_gene: TRBJ1-1
d_gene: NA
CDR3aa: ASSLDPPAGTLGTEAF

v_gene: TRBV5-5
j_gene: TRBJ2-1
d_gene: NA
CDR3aa: ASSLLGERNEQF

v_gene: TRBV10-3
j_gene: TRBJ1-1
d_gene: TRBD1
CDR3aa: AIRDRTIGEAF

v_gene: TRBV3-1
j_gene: TRBJ1-1
d_gene: NA
CDR3aa: ASSQVEGNTEAF

v_gene: TRBV30
j_gene: TRBJ1-6
d_gene: NA
CDR3aa: AWNALQSPLH

v_gene: TRBV6-5
j_gene: TRBJ1-5
d_gene: NA
CDR3aa: ASRRVGGNQPQH

v_gene: TRBV9
j_gene: TRBJ1-2
d_gene: NA
CDR3aa: ASSVDYGSEVEGYT

v_gene: TRBV7-2
j_gene: TRBJ2-5
d_gene: NA
CDR3aa: ASSLGVTGKETQY

v_gene: TRBV18
j_gene: TRBJ2-2
d_gene: NA
CDR3aa: ASSRGTARNTGELF

v_gene: TRBV12-3/TRBV12-4
j_gene: TRBJ2-1
d_gene: TRBD2
CDR3aa: ASTSTSGGPTPYNEQF

v_gene: TRBV7-2
j_gene: TRBJ2-5
d_gene: NA
CDR3aa: ASSPGTPGETQY

v_gene: TRBV3-1
j_gene: TRBJ1-5
d_gene: TRBD1
CDR3aa: ASSQTGVEQPQH

v_gene: TRBV7-6
j_gene: TRBJ2-5
d_gene: NA
CDR3aa: ASSESPSGFQETQY

v_gene: TRBV3-1
j_gene: TRBJ1-1
d_gene: NA
CDR3aa: ASSLREGLNTEAF

v_gene: TRBV29-1
j_gene: TRBJ2-3
d_gene: TRBD2
CDR3aa: SVEAGGRADTQY

v_gene: TRBV11-1
j_gene: TRBJ1-1
d_gene: NA
CDR3aa: ASSSLEGGLTEAF

v_gene: TRBV15
j_gene: TRBJ2-2
d_gene: NA
CDR3aa: ATSRRQGGGELF

v_gene: TRBV19
j_gene: TRBJ2-2
d_gene: NA
CDR3aa: ASSINTGELF

v_gene: TRBV24-1
j_gene: TRBJ2-3
d_gene: NA
CDR3aa: ATSDRTGYTDTQY

v_gene: TRBV29-1
j_gene: TRBJ1-3
d_gene: TRBD1
CDR3aa: SVSTGSGNTIY

v_gene: TRBV4-1
j_gene: TRBJ1-2
d_gene: NA
CDR3aa: ASSQAGTGSNYGYT

v_gene: TRBV12-3/TRBV12-4
j_gene: TRBJ1-5
d_gene: NA
CDR3aa: ASNSLYQPQH

v_gene: TRBV20-1
j_gene: TRBJ2-3
d_gene: NA
CDR3aa: SARDLTSSTDTQY